These 12 T cell receptor beta chains came from one sample sequenced in a study of T cells in Graves' hyperthyroidism and ophthalmopathy. The CDR3 regions of TCR beta were amplified from RNA transcripts. Initially, a first-round RT-PCR of the TCR CDR3 employed the HTBI primer set. TCRdb used MiXCR to reprocess the multiplex PCR reads, holding one entry per CDR3 protein. The sample records fewer than 400,000 distinct CDR3 sequences, roughly 25% being singletons. The sequenced sample was blood. The origin of the receptors is a man aged 50-59 years with Graves' hyperthyroidism.

This clonotype occurred many times. CDR3 residues: CASSSPRGLAGKDTQYF. CDR3 DNA sequence: TGTGCCAGCAGCTCCCCAAGAGGACTAGCGGGAAAAGATACGCAGTATTTT. The V gene is TRBV11-2, the J gene TRBJ2-3, with TRBD2 identical over 12 bases. Trimming cost V 4 bases and J 5 bases; bases outside gene matches: 10. Germline CDR1 is SGHAT and CDR2 is FQNNGV. The CDR3 loop spans 17 amino acids.

This clonotype was observed at least ten times. V is TRBV20-1 and J is TRBJ2-1; no clear D. Trimming took 6 bases from V and 4 from J, leaving 7 bases between them. CDR1 is DFQATT, CDR2 SNEGSKA, per germline (reference sequence). The CDR3 has 11 amino acids. CDR3 sequence: CSATRYNEQFF. The CDR3 DNA is TGCAGTGCAACGAGGTACAATGAGCAGTTCTTC.

This chain uses TRBV9 with TRBJ1-5; 10 nucleotides agree with TRBD1. The CDR3 extends over 15 amino acids. Germline values: CDR1 SGDLS, CDR2 YYNGEE. The trim removed 4 bases at V and 5 bases at J, leaving 6 bases unmatched. In nucleotides, the CDR3 is TGTGCCAGCAGCCAACATGGGACAGGGGATCAGCCCCAGCATTTT. Protein: CASSQHGTGDQPQHF.

This sequence joins TRBV12-3 or TRBV12-4 and TRBJ2-5; D possibly corresponds to TRBD1 (6 bases). The CDR3 contains 16 residues. Deletions cut 4 bases from V and 5 bases from J, with 20 bases between. CDR3 amino acids: CASSSPTSTGRETQYF. The CDR3 DNA reads as TGTGCCAGCAGTTCCCCGACCTCGACAGGCCGGGAGACCCAGTACTTC.

There are a few counts of this clonotype. This sequence joins TRBV2 and TRBJ2-5; tentatively, D is TRBD1 or TRBD2 (5 bases each). This CDR3 region has 15 residues. From germline, CDR1 is SNHLY and CDR2 FYNNEI. Trimming took 4 bases from V and 4 from J, leaving 16 bases between them. CDR3 protein: CASSAGTSIGETQYF. For the CDR3, the DNA is TGTGCCAGCAGTGCTGGGACCAGCATCGGAGAGACCCAGTACTTC.

The rearrangement joins TRBV19 to TRBJ1-2, with 10 positions matching TRBD1. The CDR3 sequence is 14 residues long. Germline-derived CDR1 and CDR2 are LNHDA and SQIVND (reference sequence). Trimming removed 6 bases from V and 7 bases from J; junction bases left unmatched: 8. For the CDR3, the DNA is TGTGCCAGTAGGCCGGGACAGGGGCGTCTTGGCTACACCTTC. The encoded protein is CASRPGQGRLGYTF.

This rearrangement joins TRBV12-5 to TRBJ1-1; possibly TRBD1 for D (5 bases). The germline V gene encodes CDR1 LGHNT and CDR2 FRNRAP. With 1 base removed from V and 3 bases from J, the gap between germline ends came to 12 bases. The CDR3 loop spans 15 amino acids. The CDR3 loop reads CASGLGTRGDTEAFF. The CDR3 coding sequence is TGTGCTAGTGGTTTGGGCACACGGGGGGACACTGAAGCTTTCTTT.

The chain couples TRBV6-1 to TRBJ1-4; D not certain. The germline V gene encodes CDR1 MNHNS and CDR2 SASEGT. V lost 6 bases and J lost 4, with 15 bases in between. This CDR3 is 15 amino acids long. In DNA, the CDR3 is TGTGCCAGCAGGACCGTCATCTCGGGTAATGAAAAACTGTTTTTT. Translated: CASRTVISGNEKLFF.

The sample holds a few counts of this clonotype. The chain is built from TRBV9 and TRBJ2-2; 9 positions match TRBD2. Trimming at V came to 4 bases and at J to 4 bases, leaving 20 bases not matched to a gene. The CDR3 loop spans 20 amino acids. Per germline, CDR1 SGDLS and CDR2 YYNGEE. For the CDR3, the DNA is TGTGCCAGCAGCCCCAGGTGGCTAGCGGGACCATCGACCGCCACCGGGGAGCTGTTTTTT. Its translation is CASSPRWLAGPSTATGELFF.

This clonotype was picked up many times. The chain employs TRBV7-9 and TRBJ2-5; D is undetermined. Germline CDR1 and CDR2: SEHNR and FQNEAQ (reference sequence). With 5 bases removed from V and 9 bases from J, the gap between germline ends came to 13 bases. The CDR3 is 12 residues long. CDR3 loop: CASSAPEGPQYF. The CDR3 DNA reads as TGTGCCAGCAGCGCACCCGAAGGCCCCCAGTACTTC.

The rearrangement joins TRBV20-1 to TRBJ2-1; TRBD2 matches 11 bases. The CDR3 contains 14 residues. The V gene's germline CDR1 is DFQATT and CDR2 SNEGSKA (reference sequence). V lost 0 bases to trimming and J lost 10 bases; unmatched junction nucleotides: 5. For the CDR3, the DNA is TGCAGTGCTAGAGACGCCGGGACTAGCGGAGAGCAGTTCTTC. It specifies CSARDAGTSGEQFF.

This chain joins TRBV20-1 and TRBJ1-5; tentative D call: TRBD1 (6 bases). CDR1 is DFQATT and CDR2 is SNEGSKA in the germline V gene (reference sequence). This CDR3 contains 14 residues. Trimming stripped 3 bases from V and 6 bases from J, with 15 bases between. This CDR3 reads CSARARGLAQPQHF. In nucleotides, the CDR3 is TGCAGTGCTAGGGCGAGGGGGTTGGCTCAGCCCCAGCATTTT.